A selection of T cell receptor beta chains follows, all from one sample in a study of blood T cell repertoires in COVID-19. Generated by immunoSEQ multiplex PCR, the TCRdb table keeps only in-frame clones and is missing some. The repertoire holds some 170,000 clones, with roughly nine tenths as singletons. Sequencing was carried out using peripheral blood. Source of these receptors: a man in his 60s with active or convalescent COVID-19. Each CDR3 is given with its conserved first and last residue. D genes are given only for firm matches. Clone size appears in some rows only: once, few, many, or a class for an expanded clone.

>TRBJ2-1|TRBV6-6|NA|NA
CATTWRLGSNNEQFF
TGTGCCACTACCTGGCGTTTGGGCTCCAACAATGAGCAGTTCTTC
>TRBJ2-1|TRBV5-6|NA|NA
CASLEEGSATYNEQFF
TGTGCCAGTCTCGAGGAGGGTTCGGCTACCTACAATGAGCAGTTCTTC
>TRBJ2-6|TRBV27|NA|NA
CASMRGSGANVLTF
TGTGCCAGCATGCGGGGTTCTGGGGCCAACGTCCTGACTTTC
>TRBJ2-7|TRBV4-1|NA|NA
CASSQATDYEQYF
TGCGCCAGCAGCCAAGCAACAGACTACGAGCAGTACTTC
>TRBJ2-7|TRBV2|NA|TRBD2
CASSVTSGSYEQYF
TGTGCCAGCAGTGTTACTAGCGGATCCTACGAGCAGTACTTC
>TRBJ2-7|TRBV10-3|NA|NA
CAISGPPDSASYEQYF
TGTGCCATCAGTGGCCCCCCGGACAGTGCCTCCTACGAGCAGTACTTC
>TRBJ2-6|TRBV12-3/TRBV12-4|NA|NA
CASSRAGANVLTF
TGTGCCAGCAGTCGTGCTGGGGCCAACGTCCTGACTTTC
>TRBJ2-2|TRBV28|NA|TRBD1
CASRPGGSGELFF
TGTGCCAGCAGGCCAGGGGGCTCCGGGGAGCTGTTTTTT
>TRBJ1-1|TRBV5-4|NA|NA
CASSLLLQNTEAFF
TGTGCCAGCAGCTTGTTATTACAGAACACTGAAGCTTTCTTT
>TRBJ2-7|TRBV25-1|once|TRBD1
CASRTGERYEQYF
TGTGCCAGCAGGACAGGGGAGCGGTACGAGCAGTACTTC
>TRBJ1-3|TRBV19|NA|TRBD1
CASSQTGGVSGNTIYF
TGTGCCAGTAGTCAAACAGGGGGAGTGTCTGGAAACACCATATATTTT
>TRBJ2-4|TRBV27|NA|TRBD1
CASSSQGLAKNIQYF
TGTGCCAGCAGTTCACAGGGGCTGGCCAAAAACATTCAGTACTTC
>TRBJ2-5|TRBV12-3/TRBV12-4|NA|TRBD2
CASSWTSRETQYF
TGTGCCAGCAGTTGGACTAGCCGAGAGACCCAGTACTTC
>TRBJ1-1|TRBV6-4|once|TRBD1
CASSDRTGLNAEAFF
TGTGCCAGCAGTGACCGGACAGGACTGAACGCTGAAGCTTTCTTT
>TRBJ2-7|TRBV5-1|NA|TRBD2
CASSPRGGPSTKQYF
TGCGCCAGCAGCCCCCGGGGGGGCCCGTCTACGAAGCAGTACTTC
>TRBJ2-7|TRBV7-7|NA|NA
CASGRDTAGEQYF
TGTGCCAGCGGTCGGGACACAGCGGGGGAGCAGTACTTC
>TRBJ1-1|TRBV3-1/TRBV3-2|NA|NA
CASSQEGGLRAFF
TGTGCCAGCAGCCAAGAGGGAGGCCTACGAGCTTTCTTT
>TRBJ2-7|TRBV6-5|NA|TRBD1
CATQRPGGYEQYF
TGTGCCACCCAGAGGCCAGGGGGATACGAGCAGTACTTC
>TRBJ1-5|TRBV27|NA|NA
CASSLLGGAGVQPQHF
TGTGCCAGCAGTTTATTAGGTGGGGCAGGTGTTCAGCCCCAGCATTTT
>TRBJ1-1|TRBV20-1|NA|NA
CSASWSGATEAFF
TGCAGTGCTAGTTGGAGTGGGGCCACTGAAGCTTTCTTT
>TRBJ2-5|TRBV7-2|NA|TRBD2
CASSSRTSGRETQYF
TGTGCCAGCAGTTCAAGGACTAGCGGGAGAGAGACCCAGTACTTC
>TRBJ1-1|TRBV28|NA|TRBD1
CASSADRAQAFF
TGTGCCAGCAGTGCGGACAGGGCCCAAGCTTTCTTT